The 13 T cell receptor beta chains below come from one sample, sequenced in a study of neurological immune-mediated disorders. MiXCR, applied by TCRdb to the 5' RACE reads, yields one record per CDR3 protein. The repertoire holds about 90,000 distinct CDR3 sequences, around 14% seen once, with approximately 5% in the top ten. Noted time point: longitudinal time-point 2. Sample: PBMCs. These receptor sequences come from a female donor with HTLV-1-associated myelopathy (HAM/TSP).

This clonotype was detected many times. The V call is TRBV14, the J call TRBJ2-7, with D tentatively TRBD2 (5 bases). Trimming shortened V by 0 bases and J by 1 base, and 16 bases separated the two germline ends. The CDR3 covers 17 residues. Germline assignment: CDR1 SGHDN and CDR2 FVKESK. CDR3 sequence reads: CASSQDFFVGSSYEQYF. The DNA of the CDR3 is TGTGCCAGCAGCCAAGATTTTTTCGTGGGGAGTTCCTACGAGCAGTACTTC.

Notes on this clonotype: A read error is possible here, since a much larger clone lies one base away. The V gene is TRBV7-3, the J gene TRBJ2-2; 7 bases line up with TRBD2. Germline V CDR1 and CDR2: SGHTA, FQGTGA. The CDR3 runs to 16 residues. This chain's CDR3 is CASSLVGLTKTGEMFF. Written as DNA, the CDR3 is TGTGCCAGCAGCTTAGTGGGACTAACTAAAACCGGGGAGATGTTTTTT.

This clonotype has a count of ten or more. V usage is TRBV29-1 and J usage is TRBJ2-4, with TRBD1 identical over 9 bases. Germline trimming cut 3 bases from V and 13 bases from J; bases unmatched to any gene: 4. The CDR3 length is 11 residues. In germline, CDR1 is SQVTM, CDR2 ANQGSEA. CDR3 bases: TGCAGCGTTGATCAGGGACAGGGACAGTACTTC. Translated, it gives CSVDQGQGQYF. The full variable domain, with the rest looked up from reference TRBV29-1 and TRBJ2-4, is SAVISQKPSRDICQRGTSLTIQCQVDSQVTMMFWYRQQPGQSLTLIATANQGSEATYESGFVIDKFPISRPNLTFSTLTVSNMSPEDSSIYLCSVDQGQGQYFGAGTRLSVL.

Many counts were recorded for this clonotype. The chain joins TRBV27 to TRBJ2-1, with 8 positions matching TRBD2. The CDR3 sequence is 14 residues long. The germline V gene encodes CDR1 MNHEY and CDR2 SMNVEV (reference sequence). Germline trimming cut 8 bases from V and 7 bases from J; bases unmatched to any gene: 10. The CDR3 sequence is CASWRGARTNEQFF. Here the CDR3 DNA reads TGTGCCAGCTGGCGGGGGGCGAGGACTAATGAGCAGTTCTTC.

The chain links TRBV7-3 to TRBJ2-2, with TRBD1 as a possible D gene (5 bases). Germline assignment: CDR1 SGHTA and CDR2 FQGTGA. V dropped 5 bases and J dropped 2 bases, with 12 bases sitting between them. The CDR3 totals 15 residues. CDR3 DNA: TGTGCCAGCAGCCCCCAGGGCTCCAACACCGGGGAGCTGTTTTTT. Its protein product is CASSPQGSNTGELFF.

This chain uses TRBV3-1 with TRBJ2-5, with D perhaps being TRBD1 or TRBD2 (6 bases each). Germline loops: CDR1 LGHDT, CDR2 YNNKEL (reference sequence). CDR3 length equals 19 residues. Between the trimmed V and J ends, which lost 0 bases and 3 bases, there was a span of 23 bases. Here the CDR3 reads CASSQDRRQGRLWEETQYF. In nucleotides, the CDR3 is TGTGCCAGCAGCCAAGATAGGCGGCAGGGGAGGCTATGGGAAGAGACCCAGTACTTC.

This clonotype came up many times. CDR3 DNA: TGTGCCAGCAGCAGGCCTGTGGAGCGGAATTCACCCCTCCACTTT. This gives the protein CASSRPVERNSPLHF. This chain uses TRBV7-8 with TRBJ1-6; D unclear. Looked up from germline, CDR1 is SGHVS and CDR2 is FQNEAQ. V gave up 5 bases and J gave up 7 bases, with 15 bases separating them. This CDR3 has 15 residues.

This clonotype has a count of ten or more. J is TRBJ2-7 and V is TRBV5-1; D unclear. This CDR3 contains 11 residues. Trimming stripped 2 bases from V and 3 bases from J, with 3 bases between. In germline, CDR1 is SGHRS, CDR2 YFSETQ. The CDR3 DNA follows: TGCGCCAGCAGCTTCCACTACGAGCAGTACTTC. It translates to CASSFHYEQYF.

This clonotype was picked up one time. This may come from a read error, since a much larger clone is one base off. The J gene is TRBJ2-7, the V gene TRBV18, with D possibly TRBD2 on 6 matching bases. The V gene's germline CDR1 is KGHSH and CDR2 LQKENI. This CDR3 region has 14 residues. CDR3 amino acids: CSSSFPGLSYEQYF. Here the CDR3 DNA reads TGTTCCAGCTCATTTCCGGGACTGTCGTACGAGCAGTACTTC.

This clonotype was detected many times. The chain carries TRBV7-2 and TRBJ2-3, with 9 bases lining up with TRBD2. Germline V gives CDR1 SGHTA, CDR2 FQGNSA. Trimming removed 2 bases from V and 5 bases from J; junction bases left unmatched: 11. CDR3 length equals 17 residues. The CDR3 loop is CASSLNVLSGGQDTQYF. CDR3 sequence (DNA): TGTGCCAGCAGCTTAAACGTCCTTAGCGGGGGACAAGATACGCAGTATTTT.

The chain is built from TRBV13 and TRBJ2-5, with TRBD1 matching over 7 bases. The germline V gene has CDR1 PRHDT and CDR2 FYEKMQ (reference sequence). V shed 5 bases, J shed 5 bases, and the junction held 14 bases outside the gene matches. CDR3 length equals 16 residues. The CDR3: CASSTRQGSIRETQYF. For the CDR3, the DNA is TGTGCCAGCAGCACCCGACAGGGCAGCATCCGGGAGACCCAGTACTTC.

This clonotype was counted many times. The J gene is TRBJ1-5, the V gene TRBV28, with D unclear. Germline V gene sequence: CDR1 MDHEN, CDR2 SYDVKM. This CDR3 is 12 amino acids long. V was cut by 2 bases and J by 4 bases, with 3 bases left in between. The CDR3 protein is CASSLENQPQHF. CDR3 bases: TGTGCCAGCAGTTTAGAAAATCAGCCCCAGCATTTT.

This clonotype was seen ten or more times. J is TRBJ2-1 and V is TRBV4-1, with D perhaps TRBD2 (6 bases). The CDR3 runs to 16 residues. The germline V gene has CDR1 MGHRA and CDR2 YSYEKL. V lost 0 bases, J lost 0 bases, and 9 bases lay in between. Here the CDR3 reads CASSQESGPSYNEQFF. Written as DNA, the CDR3 is TGCGCCAGCAGCCAAGAGAGCGGGCCCTCCTACAATGAGCAGTTCTTC.